These T cell receptor beta chains were read from a single sample in a study of human T cells and chemical hapten exposure. From the RACE reads, TCRdb called clonotypes with MiXCR, one entry per CDR3 protein. Of a few hundred thousand distinct CDR3 sequences listed, 5% to 6.5% are singletons. This specimen was whole blood, taken in connection with sensitization to the hapten diphenylcyclopropenone (DPC). Receptor source: a woman aged 18-29 years with alopecia areata. Some clones in this sample may be carry-over from other donors' samples. Each CDR3 is given with its conserved first and last residue. Each record gives: J gene, clone size, D gene, V gene, CDR3 protein, CDR3 DNA. The D gene is left open where the match is weak. Rows give clone size only sometimes, using once, few, many, or a class for an expanded clone.

j_call: TRBJ2-5; clone_size: many; d_call: .; v_call: TRBV6-2/TRBV6-3; cdr3_aa: CASSYFDTPGEETQYF; cdr3_nt: TGTGCCAGCAGTTACTTCGATACTCCCGGGGAGGAGACCCAGTACTTC
j_call: TRBJ1-1; clone_size: few; d_call: .; v_call: TRBV6-2/TRBV6-3; cdr3_aa: CASSYRGTGPNTEAFF; cdr3_nt: TGTGCCAGCAGTTACAGGGGAACGGGGCCGAACACTGAAGCTTTCTTT
j_call: TRBJ2-5; clone_size: many; d_call: .; v_call: TRBV6-2/TRBV6-3; cdr3_aa: CASSYFEVFTETQYF; cdr3_nt: TGTGCCAGCAGTTACTTTGAGGTGTTTACAGAGACCCAGTACTTC
j_call: TRBJ1-4; clone_size: few; d_call: .; v_call: TRBV28; cdr3_aa: CASGGGLRGEKLFF; cdr3_nt: TGTGCCAGCGGCGGGGGGCTGCGAGGTGAAAAACTGTTTTTT
j_call: TRBJ2-1; clone_size: few; d_call: .; v_call: TRBV28; cdr3_aa: CASSRRFSEGNEQFF; cdr3_nt: TGTGCCAGCAGTCGAAGGTTTTCGGAGGGGAATGAGCAGTTCTTC
j_call: TRBJ2-1; clone_size: .; d_call: TRBD2; v_call: TRBV3-1; cdr3_aa: CASSPGLAGGQSSYNEQFF; cdr3_nt: TGTGCCAGCAGCCCGGGACTAGCGGGGGGGCAGAGCTCCTACAATGAGCAGTTCTTC
j_call: TRBJ2-3; clone_size: few; d_call: .; v_call: TRBV3-1; cdr3_aa: CASSAVGNTQYF; cdr3_nt: TGTGCCAGCAGCGCAGTTGGAAATACGCAGTATTTT
j_call: TRBJ1-6; clone_size: many; d_call: .; v_call: TRBV12-3/TRBV12-4; cdr3_aa: CASSLTVSPLHF; cdr3_nt: TGTGCCAGCAGTTTGACCGTTTCACCCCTCCACTTT
j_call: TRBJ2-5; clone_size: .; d_call: TRBD2; v_call: TRBV5-1; cdr3_aa: CASKTSGGEETQYF; cdr3_nt: TGCGCCAGTAAGACTAGCGGGGGAGAAGAGACCCAGTACTTC
j_call: TRBJ2-1; clone_size: many; d_call: .; v_call: TRBV14; cdr3_aa: CASSPIGLVNNEQFF; cdr3_nt: TGTGCCAGCAGCCCTATCGGGCTAGTGAACAATGAGCAGTTCTTC
j_call: TRBJ1-6; clone_size: many; d_call: .; v_call: TRBV12-3/TRBV12-4; cdr3_aa: CASSLGERSPSRSPLHF; cdr3_nt: TGTGCCAGCAGTTTAGGAGAGCGTAGTCCCTCGAGGTCACCCCTCCACTTT
j_call: TRBJ2-3; clone_size: many; d_call: .; v_call: TRBV24-1; cdr3_aa: CATSDPGTSTDTQYF; cdr3_nt: TGTGCCACCAGTGATCCCGGGACCAGCACAGATACGCAGTATTTT